The 18 T cell receptor beta chains given below trace back to one sample, sequenced in a study of vaccination and CD4 T cells after COVID-19. Oncomine TCR Beta short-read sequencing was applied to DNA from cultured CD4+ T cells. A single record per CDR3 protein comes from TCRdb applying MiXCR to the PCR reads. The sample contains some 15,000 distinct CDR3 sequences, less than 50% of which appear only once. No antigen has been assigned to these receptors. Treatment noted: roughly 10-day PBMC culture with coronavirus spike peptide pools or control peptides (ViraFEST assay). The sample comprised cultured CD4+ T cells from blood. These receptors all come from a human donor with COVID-19.

Only a few counts were recorded for this clonotype. The chain recombines TRBV5-1 with TRBJ1-6; D remains unclear. Trimming shortened V by 0 bases and J by 10 bases, and 11 bases separated the two germline ends. The germline CDR1 and CDR2 sequences are SGHRS and YFSETQ. The CDR3 loop spans 14 amino acids. CDR3 DNA: TGCGCCAGCAGCTTGGTTACTCCGGACTCACCCCTCCACTTT. This sequence encodes CASSLVTPDSPLHF.

This clonotype was counted between two and nine times. This chain links TRBV20-1 with TRBJ1-2, with 9 bases fitting TRBD1. The V gene end was trimmed by 3 bases and the J gene end by 7 bases; junction bases not matched to a gene: 12. Germline V gives CDR1 DFQATT, CDR2 SNEGSKA (reference sequence). The CDR3 loop spans 15 amino acids. CDR3 DNA: TGCAGTGCTAGTGACCGGGACAGGGAATTTGGTGGCTACACCTTC. Translating gives CSASDRDREFGGYTF.

This chain connects TRBV5-1 to TRBJ1-2; TRBD1 aligns across 10 bases. The CDR3 is 17 amino acids. From germline, CDR1 is SGHRS and CDR2 YFSETQ. V was pared by 1 base and J by 6 bases, with 12 bases of the junction left unmatched. CDR3 amino acids: CASSLYGTGDSRDGYTF. CDR3 DNA sequence: TGCGCCAGCAGCTTGTATGGGACAGGGGACTCGCGGGATGGCTACACCTTC.

The chain links TRBV20-1 to TRBJ1-5; TRBD1 is a possible D gene (6 bases). In germline, CDR1 is DFQATT, CDR2 SNEGSKA (reference sequence). V gave up 5 bases and J gave up 0 bases, with 14 bases separating them. The CDR3 length is 15 residues. The DNA of the CDR3 is TGCAGTGCTCGTAAACAGGGAACTAGCAATCAGCCCCAGCATTTT. Encoded protein: CSARKQGTSNQPQHF.

There are a few counts of this clonotype. The chain recombines TRBV11-2 with TRBJ1-2; maybe TRBD1 (5 bases). The germline V gene encodes CDR1 SGHAT and CDR2 FQNNGV. V was clipped by 5 bases and J by 4 bases, with 11 bases between them. CDR3 length: 13 amino acids. CDR3 bases: TGTGCCAGCAGCCAGGGACGGTTCTATGGCTACACCTTC. Its protein is CASSQGRFYGYTF.

This sequence joins TRBV28 and TRBJ2-1, with 9 bases aligning to TRBD1. V was clipped by 4 bases and J by 7 bases; unmatched bases: 14. The CDR3 contains 17 residues. Germline V CDR1 and CDR2: MDHEN, SYDVKM. In nucleotides, the CDR3 is TGTGCCAGCAGTTCCCTTCGACGGGACAGGGAGACGAATGAGCAGTTCTTC. Translation gives CASSSLRRDRETNEQFF.

This clonotype was observed a handful of times. The chain joins TRBV7-8 to TRBJ1-1; 9 nucleotides match TRBD1. Germline V gene sequence: CDR1 SGHVS, CDR2 FQNEAQ. The V segment lost 1 base and the J segment 4 bases; nucleotides outside the gene matches: 7. The CDR3 runs 16 residues. The CDR3 region is CASSLGSGQGTTEAFF. CDR3 DNA: TGTGCCAGCAGCTTAGGATCGGGACAGGGAACCACTGAAGCTTTCTTT.

This chain uses TRBV11-3 with TRBJ1-1; TRBD1 agrees at 8 bases. The CDR3 totals 14 residues. The trim removed 4 bases at V and 6 bases at J, leaving 7 bases unmatched. Germline-derived CDR1 and CDR2 are SGHNT and YENEEA. CDR3 region: CASSWTGTQAEAFF. For the CDR3, the DNA is TGTGCCAGCAGCTGGACAGGGACTCAAGCTGAAGCTTTCTTT.

In its sample, this clonotype was seen a few times. The chain combines TRBV7-3 with TRBJ2-5; D remains ambiguous. There are 14 residues in the CDR3. The V end lost 0 bases, the J end lost 4 bases, and 9 bases lay between the germline ends. Germline assignment: CDR1 SGHTA and CDR2 FQGTGA. The CDR3 DNA reads as TGTGCCAGCAGCTTAACTAGTGGCGTAGAGACCCAGTACTTC. Protein: CASSLTSGVETQYF. Complete variable domain (other parts from reference TRBV7-3 and TRBJ2-5): GAGVSQTPSNKVTEKGKYVELRCDPISGHTALYWYRQSLGQGPEFLIYFQGTGAADDSGLPNDRFFAVRPEGSVSTLKIQRTERGDSAVYLCASSLTSGVETQYFGPGTRLLVL.

The chain employs TRBV27 and TRBJ1-2; D possibly corresponds to TRBD1 (6 bases). The V and J ends lost 1 base and 4 bases respectively, with 10 bases between them. CDR1 and CDR2 (germline): MNHEY, SMNVEV (reference sequence). The CDR3 loop spans 14 amino acids. The DNA for the CDR3 is TGTGCCAGCAGTTTATGGGGGGCAGGCTATGGCTACACCTTC. Encoded protein: CASSLWGAGYGYTF.

This clonotype was detected only a few times. J is TRBJ2-5 and V is TRBV21-1. TRBV21-1 is marked as a pseudogene. This CDR3 has 17 residues. The CDR3 region has the DNA TGTGCCAGCAGTTACTCAGACGTTCGGCTGACCTACGAGACCCAGTACTTC. Its protein product is CASSYSDVRLTYETQYF.

Only one count was recorded for this clonotype. J is TRBJ1-1 and V is TRBV30; D is unclear. This CDR3 has 14 amino acids. The germline V and J ends were trimmed by 3 bases and 5 bases, with 16 bases remaining between them. The germline CDR1 and CDR2 sequences are GTSNPN and SVGIG (reference sequence). CDR3 amino acids: CAWRVGWGRTEAFF. The DNA for the CDR3 is TGTGCCTGGAGGGTGGGGTGGGGTCGGACTGAAGCTTTCTTT.

J is TRBJ2-3 and V is TRBV9; TRBD2 might be the D (6 bases). Between the trimmed V and J ends, which lost 6 bases and 5 bases, there was a span of 13 bases. The length of the CDR3 is 13 residues. The germline CDR1 and CDR2 sequences are SGDLS and YYNGEE. This chain's CDR3 is CASNTVGGDTQYF. CDR3 DNA: TGTGCCAGCAATACAGTCGGGGGAGATACGCAGTATTTT.

The rearrangement uses TRBV7-3 and TRBJ2-5; TRBD1 is a possible D gene (6 bases). The V gene's germline CDR1 is SGHTA and CDR2 FQGTGA. The CDR3 runs 15 residues. V shed 0 bases and J shed 4 bases, with 12 bases lying between them. CDR3 protein: CASSLTGASAETQYF. Written as DNA, the CDR3 is TGTGCCAGCAGCTTAACGGGGGCTAGTGCAGAGACCCAGTACTTC.

The genes are TRBV28 and TRBJ2-3; 10 bases agree with TRBD2. Trimming removed 5 bases from V and 11 bases from J; junction bases left unmatched: 22. Germline-derived CDR1 and CDR2 are MDHEN and SYDVKM. There are 18 residues in the CDR3. Here the CDR3 DNA reads TGTGCCAGCAGTCCCCCCGGAGTGGCAGCGGGGGGGTGGGGGGGGCAGTATTTT. Its protein product is CASSPPGVAAGGWGGQYF.

The rearrangement links TRBV5-4 to TRBJ2-5, with 7 positions matching TRBD2. The CDR3 covers 15 residues. Germline CDR1 and CDR2: SGHNT and YYREEE (reference sequence). The V gene end was trimmed by 3 bases and the J gene end by 5 bases; junction bases not matched to a gene: 10. In DNA form, the CDR3 reads TGTGCCAGCAGCTCACCGGGAGGCCGACAGGAGACCCAGTACTTC. Translating gives CASSSPGGRQETQYF.

In its sample, this clonotype was seen a few times. DNA of the CDR3: TGTGCCAGCAGCGTAGGGCACTCCAACCTCCTCCACTTT. Protein product: CASSVGHSNLLHF. The chain uses TRBV9 and TRBJ1-6; D call uncertain. CDR1 SGDLS and CDR2 YYNGEE come from the germline V gene. This CDR3 has 13 amino acids. V lost 0 bases, J lost 15 bases, and 13 bases lay in between.

This clonotype was observed a handful of times. The chain recombines TRBV20-1 with TRBJ1-5; a weak D match, TRBD1 (6 bases). Germline lookup yields CDR1 DFQATT and CDR2 SNEGSKA (reference sequence). V was trimmed by 6 bases and J by 0 bases, leaving 15 bases between them. This CDR3 is 15 amino acids long. The CDR3 bases are TGCAGTGCGCCGAGGGGGGACTATAGCAATCAGCCCCAGCATTTT. Translated: CSAPRGDYSNQPQHF.